The clone carrying this TCR beta chain was seen repeatedly, ten times or more. Its antigen remains unidentified. This entry belongs to a study of glioma-infiltrating T cells. Study observations and caveats: Tissue and blood shared very few CDR3 sequences. Tissue-blood divergence was below expectation in non-neoplastic patients, above in gliomas.

V was trimmed by 5 bases and J by 5 bases, leaving 18 bases between them. CDR1 and CDR2 (germline): DFQATT, SNEGSKA (reference sequence). The CDR3 runs to 14 residues. Using RNA template, CDR3s of TCR alpha and beta were amplified with iRepertoire arm-PCR. For one-step reverse transcription and amplification, 100-400 ng of tissue mRNA or PBMC total RNA was used. One entry per CDR3 protein, called by TCRdb with MiXCR from the multiplex PCR reads. The data contain over 100,000 distinct CDR3 sequences, around a quarter of them singletons. The receptor comes from a human donor with low-grade glioma or glioblastoma, undergoing nonglioma brain surgery, or in good health (not recorded which). The specimen was glioma tissue, nonneoplastic brain tissue, or PBMCs (not recorded which). The chain carries TRBV20-1 and TRBJ1-1; D gene unclear. CDR3 sequence (DNA): TGCAGTGCTCGCCAGCACCGAACTTGGACTGAAGCTTTCTTT. This codes for CSARQHRTWTEAFF.